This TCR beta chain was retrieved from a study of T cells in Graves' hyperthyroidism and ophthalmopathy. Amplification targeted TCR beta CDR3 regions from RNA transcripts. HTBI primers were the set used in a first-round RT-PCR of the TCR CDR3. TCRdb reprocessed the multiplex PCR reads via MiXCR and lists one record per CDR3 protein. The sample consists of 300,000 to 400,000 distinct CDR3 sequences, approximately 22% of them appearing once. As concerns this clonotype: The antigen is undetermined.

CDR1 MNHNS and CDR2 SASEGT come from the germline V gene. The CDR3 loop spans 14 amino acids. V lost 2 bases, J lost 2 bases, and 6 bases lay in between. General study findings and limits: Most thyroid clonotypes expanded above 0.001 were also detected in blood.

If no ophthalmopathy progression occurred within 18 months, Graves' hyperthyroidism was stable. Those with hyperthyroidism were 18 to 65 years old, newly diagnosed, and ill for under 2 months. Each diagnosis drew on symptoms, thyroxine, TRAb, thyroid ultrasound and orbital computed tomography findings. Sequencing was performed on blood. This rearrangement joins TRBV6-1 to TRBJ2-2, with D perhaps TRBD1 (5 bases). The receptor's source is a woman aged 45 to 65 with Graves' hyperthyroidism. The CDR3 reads CASSEQGNTGELFF. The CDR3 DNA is TGTGCCAGCAGTGAACAGGGAAACACCGGGGAGCTGTTTTTT.